The 7 T cell receptor beta chains listed next were all sequenced from one sample in a study of shared clonotypes between healthy human individuals. Assay: immunoSEQ multiplex PCR; the TCRdb copy retains only in-frame clones and omits some. The sample includes 2 million to 3 million clones, over 85% seen only once; the top ten take around 0.4%. The sequencing input was naive CD4+ T cells from PBMCs. The subset was: CD45RA+ positively selected. These receptors all come from a man younger than 30 in good health. Some clones in this sample may be carry-over from other donors' samples.

This clone was observed a single time. The gene calls are TRBV19 and TRBJ1-1; D uncertain. This CDR3 contains 14 residues. The V end lost 2 bases, the J end lost 1 base, and 8 bases lay between the germline ends. CDR1 is LNHDA, CDR2 SQIVND, per germline (reference sequence). The CDR3 reads CASSISWGNTEAFF. In nucleotides, the CDR3 is TGTGCCAGTAGTATATCATGGGGGAACACTGAAGCTTTCTTT.

The table lists this clone with a count of one. The chain uses TRBV18 and TRBJ2-2, with 9 bases lining up with TRBD2. CDR3 length equals 18 residues. V dropped 2 bases and J dropped 0; count of bases not matched to a gene: 7. Germline V gene data show CDR1 as KGHSH and CDR2 as LQKENI. Here the CDR3 reads CASSPELAGRTNTGELFF. CDR3 coding DNA: TGTGCCAGCTCACCAGAGCTAGCGGGAAGAACGAACACCGGGGAGCTGTTTTTT.

The chain couples TRBV2 to TRBJ1-1, with D perhaps TRBD1 (6 bases). Trimming took off 6 bases at V and 0 bases at J, with 14 bases between the two ends. The V gene's germline CDR1 is SNHLY and CDR2 FYNNEI. This CDR3 region has 15 residues. In DNA, the CDR3 is TGTGCCAGCAGGGCGGACAGACCGATGAACACTGAAGCTTTCTTT. The encoded protein is CASRADRPMNTEAFF.

The rearrangement links TRBV5-1 to TRBJ2-1, with D possibly matching TRBD2 (7 bases). Germline CDR1 is SGHRS and CDR2 is YFSETQ. The CDR3 is 15 residues long. V was clipped by 4 bases and J by 8 bases, with 19 bases between them. The CDR3 loop is CASSPTGGAGHEQFF. The CDR3 bases are TGCGCCAGCAGCCCAACGGGGGGCGCGGGTCATGAGCAGTTCTTC. The variable domain in full, completed from reference TRBV5-1 and TRBJ2-1, reads KAGVTQTPRYLIKTRGQQVTLSCSPISGHRSVSWYQQTPGQGLQFLFEYFSETQRNKGNFPGRFSGRQFSNSRSEMNVSTLELGDSALYLCASSPTGGAGHEQFFGPGTRLTVL.

This sequence joins TRBV18 and TRBJ2-7, with 7 nucleotides matching TRBD1. V lost 5 bases, J lost 10 bases, and 11 bases stayed unmatched. The length of the CDR3 is 13 residues. Germline lookup yields CDR1 KGHSH and CDR2 LQKENI. The CDR3 loop is CASSESQDRPQYF. The CDR3 bases are TGTGCCAGCTCAGAAAGCCAGGACAGGCCACAGTACTTC. Full variable domain (missing parts from reference TRBV18 and TRBJ2-7): NAGVMQNPRHLVRRRGQEARLRCSPMKGHSHVYWYRQLPEEGLKFMVYLQKENIIDESGMPKERFSAEFPKEGPSILRIQQVVRGDSAAYFCASSESQDRPQYFGPGTRLTVT.

To note about this clone: The same CDR3 also results from other DNA sequences found in this sample. This chain joins TRBV5-1 and TRBJ1-1; D is unclear. V was pared by 1 base and J by 0 bases, with 7 bases between. Germline CDR1 is SGHRS and CDR2 is YFSETQ. This CDR3 region has 14 residues. The CDR3 sequence is CASSLTGMNTEAFF. The DNA of the CDR3 is TGCGCCAGCAGCTTGACCGGAATGAACACTGAAGCTTTCTTT. Full variable domain (missing parts from reference TRBV5-1 and TRBJ1-1): KAGVTQTPRYLIKTRGQQVTLSCSPISGHRSVSWYQQTPGQGLQFLFEYFSETQRNKGNFPGRFSGRQFSNSRSEMNVSTLELGDSALYLCASSLTGMNTEAFFGQGTRLTVV.

As regards this clone: Other DNA sequences in the sample encode the same CDR3. The chain has TRBV7-2 and TRBJ2-5, with 8 bases matching TRBD2. Germline CDR1 is SGHTA and CDR2 is FQGNSA. After removal of 2 bases from V and 2 bases from J, the junction contained 1 base not matched to a gene. This CDR3 has 14 amino acids. The CDR3 DNA follows: TGTGCCAGCAGCTTATCGGGGGGGCAAGAGACCCAGTACTTC. It specifies CASSLSGGQETQYF.